The sample holds a few counts of the clone carrying this T cell receptor (beta chain). The antigen remains undetermined. This CDR3 has 16 residues. V shed 6 bases and J 4 bases; nucleotides not matched to a gene: 14. CDR1 is SEHNR and CDR2 is FQNEAQ in the germline V gene (reference sequence). This entry is derived from a study of cytomegalovirus exposure and HLA in healthy donors. Study-wide background: Earlier, 100 million to 130 million unique TCR beta sequences were recovered from roughly 180 million T cells by an analysis.

The study's findings and limits: In vitro testing confirmed a few CMV-associated chains as specific for CMV antigens. Analysis was carried out at a later point, and it linked a missense DCLRE1C variant to TCR beta V- and J-gene trimming. Cytomegalovirus-associated status was assigned to 150 or so TCR beta chains.

PCR involved 60 Vbeta and 13 Jbeta primers. Repertoires were generated with immunoSEQ multiplex PCR, while TCRdb's copy carries only in-frame clones and drops some. This sample yields around 150,000 clones, of which around four fifths are seen a single time; 4% to 5.5% belongs to the top ten. The origin of this receptor is a man in his thirties or forties in good health. The specimen sequenced was PBMCs. The rearrangement uses TRBV7-9 and TRBJ1-2; 7 bases are a match to TRBD1. CDR3 region: CASSPRTGQDAYGYTF. CDR3 nucleotides: TGTGCCAGCAGTCCGAGAACCGGACAGGACGCCTATGGCTACACCTTC.